What follows describes a single TCR beta chain. Its target is not known. The germline V gene has CDR1 MNHEY and CDR2 SMNVEV (reference sequence). This CDR3 is built from 14 residues. V shed 3 bases, J shed 6 bases, and the junction held 8 bases outside the gene matches. Each patient experienced a relapse that followed autologous stem cell transplantation, and brentuximab vedotin exposure varied. These data belong to a study of PD-1 blockade in classical Hodgkin lymphoma. Assay used: immunoSEQ multiplex PCR; TCRdb lists only in-frame clones, some missing. The sample shows 9,500 to 10,000 clones, approximately 90% of them seen only once. Study conclusions and caveats: Complete responders' baseline diversity resembled that of newly diagnosed patients.

The specimen was peripheral blood mononuclear cells (PBMCs), collected at baseline. The sequence came from a human donor with classical Hodgkin lymphoma. The V call is TRBV27, the J call TRBJ2-7; 7 bases are a match to TRBD2. The CDR3 DNA reads TGTGCCAGCAGTTTCCTCGCGGGAGACGGCGAGCAGTACTTC. Its translation: CASSFLAGDGEQYF.